These T cell receptor beta chains were read from a single sample in a study of immune evolution from preneoplasia to lung adenocarcinoma. The data were produced by immunoSEQ multiplex PCR, yet TCRdb's version contains in-frame clones alone and is incomplete. The sample lists fewer than 9,500 clones; approximately 80% were seen once. The material sequenced was FFPE invasive lung adenocarcinoma tissue. The source of these receptors is a person aged 50 or older with lung adenocarcinoma. Both conserved end residues are part of each CDR3. The order of the fields is J gene, clone size, D gene, V gene, CDR3 DNA, CDR3 protein. A D gene is named only where the DNA matches it firmly. Clone size is stated in some rows and not others, as once, few, many or a class when expanded.

>TRBJ2-7|-|-|TRBV11-2
TGTGCCAGCAGCTTATTCGCGGTAGACTACTACGAGCAGTACTTC
CASSLFAVDYYEQYF
>TRBJ2-7|-|TRBD2|TRBV5-5
TGTGCCAGCAGCTTAATAGCGGGAGGTGCCTCCTACGAGCAGTACTTC
CASSLIAGGASYEQYF
>TRBJ2-2|once|TRBD1|TRBV7-9
TGTGCCAGCAGCCCTACCTTCGGGCAGGGGGTAAACACCGGGGAGCTGTTTTTT
CASSPTFGQGVNTGELFF
>TRBJ1-4|-|TRBD1|TRBV7-2
TGTGCCAGCAGCCCATGGACAGGCCTCAGTGCTAATGAAAAACTGTTTTTT
CASSPWTGLSANEKLFF
>TRBJ2-3|large|-|TRBV27
TGTGCCAGCAGTTTATCAGAACCAGATACGCAGTATTTT
CASSLSEPDTQYF
>TRBJ2-1|-|TRBD2|TRBV5-1
TGCGCCAGCAGCTCCAAACGGGCTAGCGGGAGAAACAATGAGCAGTTCTTC
CASSSKRASGRNNEQFF
>TRBJ2-1|-|-|TRBV12-5
TGTGCTAGTGGTTTGACTAGTAGCGATGAGCAGTTCTTC
CASGLTSSDEQFF
>TRBJ2-7|-|TRBD2|TRBV4-1
TGCGCCAGCAGCCAGGCACTAGCGGGAGGGTTGAACGAGCAGTACTTC
CASSQALAGGLNEQYF
>TRBJ2-2|-|TRBD1|TRBV5-1
TGCGCCAGCAGCTTGACAGGACAGGGCCCCACCGGGGAGCTGTTTTTT
CASSLTGQGPTGELFF
>TRBJ2-7|-|-|TRBV28
TGTGCCAGCAGTTCCTCCCCTAGCCCTGCTTACGAGCAGTACTTC
CASSSSPSPAYEQYF